A single sample is the source of the 21 T cell receptor beta chains below, sequenced in a study of blood T cell repertoires in COVID-19. The repertoire was sequenced with immunoSEQ multiplex PCR; TCRdb's copy has only in-frame clones and lacks some. The sample consists of some 460,000 clones, 85% to 90% of them appearing once. Material: peripheral blood. These TCRs come from a woman aged 25 to 45 with acute or convalescent COVID-19.

This chain connects TRBV4-1 to TRBJ2-2; TRBD2 agrees at 7 bases. The length of the CDR3 is 17 residues. CDR1 is MGHRA, CDR2 YSYEKL, per germline. J gave up 6 bases and V 0 bases, and 10 bases lay outside the gene matches. In DNA, the CDR3 is TGCGCCAGCAGCCAAGATGTGGGGGGGTTGGCGCCCGGGGAGCTGTTTTTT. Encoded protein: CASSQDVGGLAPGELFF.

V gene TRBV27 combines with J gene TRBJ2-5; 9 nucleotides align to TRBD2. Germline CDR1 and CDR2: MNHEY and SMNVEV (reference sequence). CDR3 length: 14 residues. The V segment lost 10 bases and the J segment 4 bases; nucleotides outside the gene matches: 10. The CDR3 sequence: CATSGTSKGETQYF. CDR3 nucleotides: TGTGCCACGTCTGGGACTAGCAAAGGAGAGACCCAGTACTTC.

The chain links TRBV7-8 to TRBJ2-1; 9 bases agree with TRBD1. The germline V gene has CDR1 SGHVS and CDR2 FQNEAQ. There are 17 residues in the CDR3. Trimming removed 4 bases from V and 6 bases from J; junction bases left unmatched: 13. DNA of the CDR3: TGTGCCAGCAGCTACCTCCGGGCCGGGACAGGGATCAATGAGCAGTTCTTC. Its translation: CASSYLRAGTGINEQFF.

The rearrangement links TRBV7-9 to TRBJ1-1, with unresolved D. This CDR3 has 13 residues. Trimming left V 5 bases short and J 5 bases short, with 12 bases between. Germline CDR1 SEHNR, CDR2 FQNEAQ (reference sequence). The CDR3 DNA sequence: TGTGCCAGCAGCGTCGGAGAGGGAACTGAAGCTTTCTTT. Translation gives CASSVGEGTEAFF. Filled out from reference TRBV7-9 and TRBJ1-1, the complete variable domain reads DTGVSQNPRHKITKRGQNVTFRCDPISEHNRLYWYRQTLGQGPEFLTYFQNEAQLEKSRLLSDRFSAERPKGSFSTLEIQRTEQGDSAMYLCASSVGEGTEAFFGQGTRLTVV.

The chain uses TRBV10-2 and TRBJ2-5, with 7 bases lining up with TRBD2. There are 13 residues in the CDR3. Germline CDR1 and CDR2: WSHSY and SAAADI. V lost 4 bases to trimming and J lost 5 bases; unmatched junction nucleotides: 4. The CDR3 loop is CASSVSGWETQYF. CDR3 nucleotide sequence: TGCGCCAGCAGTGTTAGCGGGTGGGAGACCCAGTACTTC.

This sequence joins TRBV19 and TRBJ2-5; 9 nucleotides line up with TRBD1. The junction had 5 bases not matched to a gene; V was cut back by 7 bases and J by 2 bases. Germline values: CDR1 LNHDA, CDR2 SQIVND (reference sequence). This CDR3 region has 14 residues. CDR3 in DNA: TGTGCCAGTAACCCGACAGGGGGACAAGAGACCCAGTACTTC. This sequence encodes CASNPTGGQETQYF.

The chain joins TRBV21-1 to TRBJ1-5. TRBV21-1 is recorded as a pseudogene. This CDR3 spans 16 amino acids. CDR3 DNA: TGTGCCAGCAGCGACAGCGGGACAAGGAGCAATCAGCCCCAGCATTTT. Translation gives CASSDSGTRSNQPQHF.

This rearrangement joins TRBV28 to TRBJ2-3; possibly TRBD2 for D (7 bases). Germline values: CDR1 MDHEN, CDR2 SYDVKM. Deletions cut 1 base from V and 5 bases from J, with 13 bases between. This CDR3 has 15 amino acids. CDR3 loop: CASSLFPGGQDTQYF. CDR3 coding DNA: TGTGCCAGCAGTTTATTTCCGGGGGGCCAAGATACGCAGTATTTT.

The chain has TRBV2 and TRBJ2-3, with D possibly being TRBD2 (6 bases). The CDR3 totals 13 residues. Germline CDR1 SNHLY, CDR2 FYNNEI. Trimming took 4 bases from V and 6 from J, leaving 11 bases between them. As DNA, the CDR3 is TGTGCCAGCAGTGGGACTAATTGGGATACGCAGTATTTT. Its translation is CASSGTNWDTQYF.

The chain uses TRBV24-1 and TRBJ2-1; 7 positions agree with TRBD2. Losses at the gene ends were 12 bases for V and 0 bases for J; bases not matched to a gene: 4. This CDR3 region has 13 residues. Germline values: CDR1 KGHDR, CDR2 SFDVKD. The CDR3 here is CALGGTSYNEQFF. Here the CDR3 DNA reads TGTGCCCTGGGGGGGACCTCCTACAATGAGCAGTTCTTC.

The rearrangement uses TRBV5-6 and TRBJ1-1; tentative D call: TRBD1 (6 bases). The CDR3 has 18 amino acids. Germline CDR1 SGHDT, CDR2 YYEEEE. The V and J ends lost 2 bases and 0 bases respectively, with 20 bases between them. The CDR3 DNA reads TGTGCCAGCAGCTTCACAGGGACACGAGCCTACATGAACACTGAAGCTTTCTTT. Protein sequence: CASSFTGTRAYMNTEAFF.

The chain employs TRBV5-6 and TRBJ2-5; the match to TRBD1 covers 9 bases. Unmatched junction bases numbered 3, after V lost 0 bases and J lost 3 bases. Germline lookup yields CDR1 SGHDT and CDR2 YYEEEE. This CDR3 region has 15 residues. This chain's CDR3 is CASSLGDRDEETQYF. CDR3 bases: TGTGCCAGCAGCTTGGGGGACAGGGACGAAGAGACCCAGTACTTC.

This clone was recorded once. The rearrangement joins TRBV2 to TRBJ2-3, with D perhaps TRBD1 (5 bases). This CDR3 region has 14 residues. Trimming removed 3 bases from V and 3 bases from J, with 10 bases in between. Germline V gives CDR1 SNHLY, CDR2 FYNNEI. As DNA, the CDR3 is TGTGCCAGCAGTGAGGGCAGGGCGACAGATACGCAGTATTTT. Amino acid sequence: CASSEGRATDTQYF.

The genes are TRBV5-1 and TRBJ2-7, with D tentatively TRBD1 (7 bases). CDR1 SGHRS and CDR2 YFSETQ come from the germline V gene. V lost 0 bases, J lost 5 bases, and 15 bases lay in between. The CDR3 consists of 15 residues. The CDR3 DNA reads TGCGCCAGCAGCTTGGAGACAGGGAGGACGGACGAGCAGTACTTC. Translated: CASSLETGRTDEQYF.

A single count supports this clone. This sequence joins TRBV2 and TRBJ2-5, with 10 bases fitting TRBD2. V lost 6 bases, J lost 2 bases, and 6 bases stayed unmatched. CDR3 size: 15 residues. The germline V gene encodes CDR1 SNHLY and CDR2 FYNNEI. The CDR3 DNA is TGTGCCAGCAGACTACAGGGACTAGCGCAAGAGACCCAGTACTTC. Translated, it gives CASRLQGLAQETQYF.

In this sample, this clone turned up a few times. Here the CDR3 DNA reads TGTGCCAGCAGCTTATGGCAGGGCGCCTCCGGCAATGAGCAGTTCTTC. Translation gives CASSLWQGASGNEQFF. The chain combines TRBV7-2 with TRBJ2-1, with D possibly being TRBD1 (5 bases). The CDR3 has 16 amino acids. Looked up from germline, CDR1 is SGHTA and CDR2 is FQGNSA. Trimming stripped 2 bases from V and 6 bases from J, with 17 bases between.

The chain recombines TRBV7-7 with TRBJ2-1; tentative D call: TRBD1 (5 bases). Germline CDR1 reads SSHAT; CDR2 reads FNYEAQ (reference sequence). V was shortened by 2 bases and J by 1 base, with 9 bases between the two germline ends. CDR3 size: 15 residues. The CDR3 protein is CASSLNRNSYNEQFF. The CDR3, as DNA: TGTGCCAGCAGCTTAAACAGGAATTCCTACAATGAGCAGTTCTTC.

The chain recombines TRBV5-6 with TRBJ2-1, with TRBD2 matching 9 bases. The CDR3 contains 17 residues. Germline trimming cut 7 bases from V and 8 bases from J; bases unmatched to any gene: 19. Germline V gene sequence: CDR1 SGHDT, CDR2 YYEEEE. DNA for the CDR3: TGTGCCAGCTACTCCTCTTTGCGGGGGGGCCGTTGGGATGAGCAGTTCTTC. Amino acids: CASYSSLRGGRWDEQFF. The complete variable domain, with remaining parts taken from reference TRBV5-6 and TRBJ2-1, reads DAGVTQSPTHLIKTRGQQVTLRCSPKSGHDTVSWYQQALGQGPQFIFQYYEEEERQRGNFPDRFSGHQFPNYSSELNVNALLLGDSALYLCASYSSLRGGRWDEQFFGPGTRLTVL.

In its sample, this clone was seen a few times. The V call is TRBV27, the J call TRBJ2-5; a weak D match, TRBD2 (6 bases). CDR3 length: 14 residues. Germline CDR1 reads MNHEY; CDR2 reads SMNVEV (reference sequence). With 2 bases removed from V and 2 bases from J, the gap between germline ends came to 9 bases. The CDR3 here is CASSLGLAQETQYF. The CDR3 region has the DNA TGTGCCAGCAGTTTAGGGCTAGCGCAAGAGACCCAGTACTTC.

The genes are TRBV5-5 and TRBJ1-2; D possibly corresponds to TRBD1 (6 bases). The CDR3 totals 13 residues. Trimming removed 4 bases from V and 4 bases from J, with 11 bases in between. The V gene's germline CDR1 is SGHKS and CDR2 YYEKEE (reference sequence). In DNA, the CDR3 is TGTGCCAGCAGCCGACAGGACCTCTATGGCTACACCTTC. This sequence encodes CASSRQDLYGYTF.

The CDR3 nucleotides are TGCGCCAGCAGAATCGGGCTAGCGGGGAGGTACGAGCAGTACTTC. Amino acid sequence: CASRIGLAGRYEQYF. The chain uses TRBV5-1 and TRBJ2-7; TRBD2 agrees at 9 bases. The CDR3 loop spans 15 amino acids. Germline lookup yields CDR1 SGHRS and CDR2 YFSETQ. The V gene end was trimmed by 5 bases and the J gene end by 4 bases; junction bases not matched to a gene: 10.